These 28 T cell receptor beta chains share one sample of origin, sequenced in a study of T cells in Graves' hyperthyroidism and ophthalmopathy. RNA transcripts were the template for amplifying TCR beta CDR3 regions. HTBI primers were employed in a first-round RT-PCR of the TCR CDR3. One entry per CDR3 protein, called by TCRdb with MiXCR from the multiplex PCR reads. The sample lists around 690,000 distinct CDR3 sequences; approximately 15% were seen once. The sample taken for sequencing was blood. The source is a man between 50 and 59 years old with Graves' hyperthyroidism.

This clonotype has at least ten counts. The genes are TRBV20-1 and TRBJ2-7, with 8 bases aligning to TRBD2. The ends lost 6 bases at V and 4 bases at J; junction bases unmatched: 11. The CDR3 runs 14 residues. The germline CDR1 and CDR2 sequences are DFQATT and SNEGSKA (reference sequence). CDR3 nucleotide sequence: TGCAGTGCGGCTGGACTAGCCGCCTCGTACGAGCAGTACTTC. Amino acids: CSAAGLAASYEQYF.

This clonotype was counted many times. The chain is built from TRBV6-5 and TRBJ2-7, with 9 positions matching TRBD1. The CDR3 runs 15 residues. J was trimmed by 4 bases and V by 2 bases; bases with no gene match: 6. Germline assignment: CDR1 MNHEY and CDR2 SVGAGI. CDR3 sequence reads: CASSYQWTGVYEQYF. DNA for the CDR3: TGTGCCAGCAGTTACCAATGGACAGGGGTTTACGAGCAGTACTTC.

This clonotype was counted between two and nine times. CDR3 coding DNA: TGTGCCAGTAGTTCAGGGATAGCGGGAGAAGAGACCCAGTACTTC. Its protein is CASSSGIAGEETQYF. V and J are TRBV19 and TRBJ2-5; 9 bases are shared with TRBD2. V trimming: 5 bases; J trimming: 3 bases; junction bases outside the gene matches: 7. The germline V gene has CDR1 LNHDA and CDR2 SQIVND (reference sequence). The CDR3 length is 15 residues.

The CDR3: CASSQSTRGGGTEAFF. CDR3 bases: TGTGCCAGCAGCCAGAGCACGAGGGGCGGAGGCACTGAAGCTTTCTTT. The V gene is TRBV4-2, the J gene TRBJ1-1, with D tentatively TRBD1 (5 bases). CDR1 and CDR2 from the germline V gene are LGHNA and YNFKEQ. The CDR3 contains 16 residues. Deletions cut 3 bases from V and 4 bases from J, with 18 bases between.

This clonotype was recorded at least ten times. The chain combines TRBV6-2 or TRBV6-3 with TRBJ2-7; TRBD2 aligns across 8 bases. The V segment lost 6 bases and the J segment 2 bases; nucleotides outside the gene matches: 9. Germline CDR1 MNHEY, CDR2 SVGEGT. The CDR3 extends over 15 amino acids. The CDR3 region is CASRNGGARTYEQYF. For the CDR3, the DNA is TGTGCCAGCAGAAACGGGGGGGCTAGGACCTACGAGCAGTACTTC.

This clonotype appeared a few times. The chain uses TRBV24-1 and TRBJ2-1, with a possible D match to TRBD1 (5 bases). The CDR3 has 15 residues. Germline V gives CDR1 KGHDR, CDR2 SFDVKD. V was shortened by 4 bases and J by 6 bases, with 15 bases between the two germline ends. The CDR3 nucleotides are TGTGCCACCAGTGACTCAGGGTTTTCTGTCAATGAGCAGTTCTTC. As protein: CATSDSGFSVNEQFF.

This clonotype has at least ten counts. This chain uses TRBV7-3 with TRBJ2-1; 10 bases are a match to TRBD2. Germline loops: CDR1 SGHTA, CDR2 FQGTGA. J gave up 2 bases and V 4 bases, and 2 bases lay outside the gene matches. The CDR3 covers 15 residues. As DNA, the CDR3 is TGTGCCAGCAGCTCTACTAGCGGGACCTACAATGAGCAGTTCTTC. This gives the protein CASSSTSGTYNEQFF.

CDR3 nucleotides: TGTGCCAGCAGCTCTAGCGGGAGTATTTCCTACGAGCAGTACTTC. This sequence encodes CASSSSGSISYEQYF. V and J are TRBV6-1 and TRBJ2-7, with 10 bases matching TRBD2. Looked up from germline, CDR1 is MNHNS and CDR2 is SASEGT. This CDR3 comprises 15 residues. The junction had 6 bases not matched to a gene; V was cut back by 6 bases and J by 1 base.

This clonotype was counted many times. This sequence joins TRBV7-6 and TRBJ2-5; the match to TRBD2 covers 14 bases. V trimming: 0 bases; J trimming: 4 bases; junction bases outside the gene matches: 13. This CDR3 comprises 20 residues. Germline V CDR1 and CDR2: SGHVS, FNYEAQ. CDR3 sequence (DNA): TGTGCCAGCAGCTTAGCGCCTACAACCGGGACTAGCGGGAGTAGAGAGACCCAGTACTTC. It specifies CASSLAPTTGTSGSRETQYF.

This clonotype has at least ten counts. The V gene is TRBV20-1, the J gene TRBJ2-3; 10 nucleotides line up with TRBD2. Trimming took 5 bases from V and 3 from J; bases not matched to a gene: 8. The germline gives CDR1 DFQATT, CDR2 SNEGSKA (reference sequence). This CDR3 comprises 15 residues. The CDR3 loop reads CSAARLAGETDTQYF. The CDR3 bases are TGCAGTGCTGCTCGACTAGCGGGTGAGACAGATACGCAGTATTTT.

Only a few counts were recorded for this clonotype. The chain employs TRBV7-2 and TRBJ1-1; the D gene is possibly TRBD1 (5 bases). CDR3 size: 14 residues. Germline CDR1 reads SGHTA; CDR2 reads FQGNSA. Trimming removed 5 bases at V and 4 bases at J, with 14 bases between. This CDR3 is CASSLARTSTEAFF. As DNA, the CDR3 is TGTGCCAGCAGCCTCGCGAGGACAAGCACTGAAGCTTTCTTT.

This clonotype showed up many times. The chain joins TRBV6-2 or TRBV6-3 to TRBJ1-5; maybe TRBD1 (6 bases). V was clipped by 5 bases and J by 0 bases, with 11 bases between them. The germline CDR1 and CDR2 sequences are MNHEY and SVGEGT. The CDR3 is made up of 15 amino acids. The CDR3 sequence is CASSQGHYSNQPQHF. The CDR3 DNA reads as TGTGCCAGCAGTCAGGGACACTATAGCAATCAGCCCCAGCATTTT.

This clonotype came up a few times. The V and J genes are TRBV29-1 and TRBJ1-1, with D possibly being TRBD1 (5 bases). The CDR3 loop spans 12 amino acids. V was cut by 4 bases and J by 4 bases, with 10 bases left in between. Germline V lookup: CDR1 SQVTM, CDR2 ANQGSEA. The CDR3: CSVVEGSTEAFF. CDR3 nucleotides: TGCAGCGTTGTTGAGGGGAGCACTGAAGCTTTCTTT.

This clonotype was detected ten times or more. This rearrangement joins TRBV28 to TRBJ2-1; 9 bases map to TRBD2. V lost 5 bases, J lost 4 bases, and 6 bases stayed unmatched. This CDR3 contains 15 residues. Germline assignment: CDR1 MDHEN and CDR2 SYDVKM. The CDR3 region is CASSPGLAIYNEQFF. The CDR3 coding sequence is TGTGCCAGCAGTCCTGGACTAGCGATATACAATGAGCAGTTCTTC.

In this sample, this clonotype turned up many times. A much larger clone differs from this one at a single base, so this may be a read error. The CDR3 loop reads CASSGDSSYEQYF. The CDR3 nucleotides read TGTGCCAGCAGCGGGGACAGCTCCTACGAGCAGTACTTC. This sequence joins TRBV9 and TRBJ2-7; TRBD1 matches at 7 bases. With 3 bases clipped from V and 0 bases from J, the junction kept 0 bases outside the gene matches. The CDR3 has 13 residues. Germline loops: CDR1 SGDLS, CDR2 YYNGEE.

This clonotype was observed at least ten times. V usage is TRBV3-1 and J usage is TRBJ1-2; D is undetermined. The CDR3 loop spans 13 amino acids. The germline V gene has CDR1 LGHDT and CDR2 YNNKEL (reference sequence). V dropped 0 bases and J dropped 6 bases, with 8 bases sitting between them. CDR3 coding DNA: TGTGCCAGCAGCCAAGAAGGCAGGAATGGCTACACCTTC. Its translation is CASSQEGRNGYTF.

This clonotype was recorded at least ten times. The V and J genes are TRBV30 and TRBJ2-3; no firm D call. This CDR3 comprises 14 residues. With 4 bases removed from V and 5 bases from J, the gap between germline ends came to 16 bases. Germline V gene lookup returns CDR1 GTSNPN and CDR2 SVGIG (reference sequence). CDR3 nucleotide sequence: TGTGCCTGGATAGGCTCCCCTGCGAGAGATACGCAGTATTTT. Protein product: CAWIGSPARDTQYF.

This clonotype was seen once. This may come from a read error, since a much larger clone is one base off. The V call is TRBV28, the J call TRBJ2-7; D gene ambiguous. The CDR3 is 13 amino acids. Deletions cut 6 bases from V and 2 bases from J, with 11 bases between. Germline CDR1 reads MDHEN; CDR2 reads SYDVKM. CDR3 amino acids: CASSPECTYEQYF. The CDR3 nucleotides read TGTGCCAGCAGCCCGGAATGCACCTACGAGCAGTACTTC.

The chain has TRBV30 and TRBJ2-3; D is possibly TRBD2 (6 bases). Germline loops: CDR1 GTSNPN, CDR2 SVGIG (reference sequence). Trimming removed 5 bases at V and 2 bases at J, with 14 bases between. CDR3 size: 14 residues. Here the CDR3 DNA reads TGTGCCTGGGAGCCGGGACTTCACACAGATACGCAGTATTTT. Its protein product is CAWEPGLHTDTQYF. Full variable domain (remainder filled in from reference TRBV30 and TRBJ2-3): SQTIHQWPATLVQPVGSPLSLECTVEGTSNPNLYWYRQAAGRGLQLLFYSVGIGQISSEVPQNLSASRPQDRQFILSSKKLLLSDSGFYLCAWEPGLHTDTQYFGPGTRLTVL.

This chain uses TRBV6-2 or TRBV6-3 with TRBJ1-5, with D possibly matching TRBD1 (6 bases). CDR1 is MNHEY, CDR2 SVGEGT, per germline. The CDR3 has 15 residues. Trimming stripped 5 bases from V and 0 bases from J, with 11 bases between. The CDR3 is CASSRDTFSNQPQHF. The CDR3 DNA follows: TGTGCCAGCAGTCGGGACACATTTAGCAATCAGCCCCAGCATTTT.

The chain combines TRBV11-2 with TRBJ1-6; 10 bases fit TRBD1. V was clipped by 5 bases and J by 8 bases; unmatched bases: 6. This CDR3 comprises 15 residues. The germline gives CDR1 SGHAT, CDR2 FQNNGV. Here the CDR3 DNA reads TGTGCCAGCAGCACCGGGACAGGGGAACATTCACCCCTCCACTTT. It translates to CASSTGTGEHSPLHF.

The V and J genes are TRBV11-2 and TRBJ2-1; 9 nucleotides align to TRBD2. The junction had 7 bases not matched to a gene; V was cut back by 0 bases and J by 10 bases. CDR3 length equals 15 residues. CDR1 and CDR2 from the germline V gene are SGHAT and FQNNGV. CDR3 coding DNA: TGTGCCAGCAGCTTAGATTGGCTAGCGGGAAACGAGCAGTTCTTC. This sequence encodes CASSLDWLAGNEQFF.

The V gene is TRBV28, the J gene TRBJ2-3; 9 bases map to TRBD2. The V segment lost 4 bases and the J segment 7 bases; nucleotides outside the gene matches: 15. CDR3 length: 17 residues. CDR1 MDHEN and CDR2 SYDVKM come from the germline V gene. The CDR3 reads CASSSIIIAGEVNTQYF. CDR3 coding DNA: TGTGCCAGCAGTTCGATTATAATAGCGGGAGAGGTAAATACGCAGTATTTT.

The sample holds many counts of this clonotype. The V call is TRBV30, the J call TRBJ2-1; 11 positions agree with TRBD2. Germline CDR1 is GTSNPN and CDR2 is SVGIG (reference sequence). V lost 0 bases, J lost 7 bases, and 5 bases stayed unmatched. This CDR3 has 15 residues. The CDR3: CAWSVTLAGGNEQFF. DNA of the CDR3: TGTGCCTGGAGTGTAACCCTAGCGGGAGGTAATGAGCAGTTCTTC.

The CDR3 spells CASSIRQGKRGEAFF. The CDR3 DNA reads TGTGCCAGCAGCATCCGACAGGGGAAGCGTGGTGAAGCTTTCTTT. The chain recombines TRBV3-1 with TRBJ1-1; TRBD1 matches at 8 bases. Per the germline V gene, CDR1 is LGHDT and CDR2 is YNNKEL (reference sequence). Trimming at V came to 5 bases and at J to 7 bases, leaving 12 bases not matched to a gene. The CDR3 totals 15 residues.

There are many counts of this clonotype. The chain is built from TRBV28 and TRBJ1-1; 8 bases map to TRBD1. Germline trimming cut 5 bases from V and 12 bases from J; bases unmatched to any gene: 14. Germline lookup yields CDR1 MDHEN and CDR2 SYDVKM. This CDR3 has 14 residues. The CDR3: CASSIPPTGAKTFF. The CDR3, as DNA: TGTGCCAGCAGTATACCCCCGACAGGGGCTAAAACTTTCTTT.

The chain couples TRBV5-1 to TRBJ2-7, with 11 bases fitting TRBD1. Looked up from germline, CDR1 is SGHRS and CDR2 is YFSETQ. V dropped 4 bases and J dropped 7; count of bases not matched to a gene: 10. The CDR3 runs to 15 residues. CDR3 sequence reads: CASSTSGTGGFEQYF. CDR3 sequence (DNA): TGCGCCAGCAGCACCTCCGGGACAGGGGGTTTTGAGCAGTACTTC.

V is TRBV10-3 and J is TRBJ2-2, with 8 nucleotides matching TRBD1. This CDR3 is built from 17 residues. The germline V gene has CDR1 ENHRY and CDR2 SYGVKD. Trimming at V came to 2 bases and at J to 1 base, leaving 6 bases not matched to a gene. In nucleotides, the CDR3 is TGTGCCATCAGTGAGACCTGGGACAGGAGGAACACCGGGGAGCTGTTTTTT. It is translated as CAISETWDRRNTGELFF.